The source of this T cell receptor beta chain is a study of T cells in Graves' hyperthyroidism and ophthalmopathy. Study findings and constraints: Most thyroid-expanded clonotypes above 0.001 were also found in blood.

Between the trimmed V and J ends, which lost 0 bases and 2 bases, there was a span of 22 bases. The CDR3 contains 19 residues. Germline assignment: CDR1 MNHEY and CDR2 SMNVEV (reference sequence). This clonotype was recorded at least ten times. What it binds is not known. Using RNA transcripts as the source, TCR beta CDR3 regions were amplified. The TCR CDR3 was amplified in a first-round RT-PCR using the HTBI primer set. In TCRdb, the multiplex PCR reads were re-called with MiXCR into one record per CDR3 protein. The table records hundreds of thousands of distinct CDR3 sequences, roughly an eighth of them present only once.

Input material: blood. The chain employs TRBV27 and TRBJ1-1; D is possibly TRBD1 (6 bases). This clonotype originated in a woman in her thirties or forties with Graves' ophthalmopathy. The CDR3 DNA reads TGTGCCAGCAGTTTATCGCCCCCCCCCGAGACAGGACGCAACACTGAAGCTTTCTTT. Protein product: CASSLSPPPETGRNTEAFF.